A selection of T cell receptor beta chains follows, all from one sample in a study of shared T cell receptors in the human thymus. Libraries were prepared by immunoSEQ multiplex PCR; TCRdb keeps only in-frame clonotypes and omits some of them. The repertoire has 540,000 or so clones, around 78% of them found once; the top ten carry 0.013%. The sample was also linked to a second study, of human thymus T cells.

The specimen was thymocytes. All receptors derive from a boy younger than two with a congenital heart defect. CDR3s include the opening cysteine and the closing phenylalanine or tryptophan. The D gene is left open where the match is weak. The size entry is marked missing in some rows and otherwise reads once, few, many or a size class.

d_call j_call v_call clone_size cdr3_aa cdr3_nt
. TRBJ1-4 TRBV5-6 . CASSSHKTTNEKLFF TGTGCCAGCAGCTCCCACAAGACAACTAATGAAAAACTGTTTTTT
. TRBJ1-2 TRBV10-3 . CAISAAQYGYTF TGTGCCATCAGTGCTGCCCAGTATGGCTACACCTTC
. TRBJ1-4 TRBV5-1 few CASSPGRDCDEKLFF TGCGCCAGCAGCCCCGGGAGGGACTGTGATGAAAAACTGTTTTTT
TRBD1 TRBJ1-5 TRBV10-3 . CAISRTGDSNQPQHF TGTGCCATCAGTCGGACAGGAGATAGCAATCAGCCCCAGCATTTT
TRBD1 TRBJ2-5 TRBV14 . CASSQQGAGKTQYF TGTGCCAGCAGCCAACAGGGGGCCGGGAAGACCCAGTACTTC
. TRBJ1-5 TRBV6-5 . CASSAGRCNQPQHF TGTGCCAGCAGTGCGGGACGGTGCAATCAGCCCCAGCATTTT
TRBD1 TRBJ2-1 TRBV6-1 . CASRETGTTYNEQFF TGTGCCAGCAGGGAGACAGGGACCACCTACAATGAGCAGTTCTTC
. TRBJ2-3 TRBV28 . CASTSPGLARDTQYF TGTGCCAGCACTTCCCCGGGGCTAGCGAGAGATACGCAGTATTTT
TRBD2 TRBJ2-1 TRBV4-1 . CASSQEGAGGINEQFF TGCGCCAGCAGCCAAGAAGGAGCGGGAGGTATCAATGAGCAGTTCTTC
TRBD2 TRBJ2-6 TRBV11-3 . CASSDQTSGRAGGANVLTF TGTGCCAGCAGCGATCAAACTAGCGGGAGGGCCGGTGGGGCCAACGTCCTGACTTTC
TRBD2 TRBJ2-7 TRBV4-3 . CASSQGLAGGGPSYEQYF TGCGCCAGCAGCCAAGGACTAGCGGGAGGCGGACCGTCCTACGAGCAGTACTTC
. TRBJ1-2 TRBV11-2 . CASSNPGIHYGYTF TGTGCCAGCAGCAATCCGGGGATCCACTATGGCTACACCTTC
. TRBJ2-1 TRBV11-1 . CASSPGGKISYNEQFF TGTGCCAGCAGCCCAGGAGGGAAGATCTCCTACAATGAGCAGTTCTTC
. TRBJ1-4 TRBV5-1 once CASSLAKTGINEKLFF TGCGCCAGCAGCTTGGCCAAAACAGGGATTAATGAAAAACTGTTTTTT
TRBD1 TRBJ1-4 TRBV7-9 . CASSLLDRGEKLFF TGTGCCAGCAGCTTACTGGACAGGGGAGAAAAACTGTTTTTT
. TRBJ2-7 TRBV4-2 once CASSQDGYRATSYEQYF TGTGCCAGCAGCCAAGATGGGTACAGGGCTACCTCCTACGAGCAGTACTTC
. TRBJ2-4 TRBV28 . CASSKVRELRNIQYF TGTGCCAGCAGTAAGGTTCGGGAATTGAGGAACATTCAGTACTTC
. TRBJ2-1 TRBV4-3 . CASSPRGGDSVRNEQFF TGCGCCAGCAGCCCTCGGGGGGGGGACAGCGTTCGAAATGAGCAGTTCTTC
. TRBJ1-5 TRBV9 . CASSVGAGDLRNQPQHF TGTGCCAGCAGCGTAGGGGCAGGGGACCTTCGCAATCAGCCCCAGCATTTT
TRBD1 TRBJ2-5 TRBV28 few CASSPGDSQETQYF TGTGCCAGCAGTCCCGGGGACAGTCAAGAGACCCAGTACTTC
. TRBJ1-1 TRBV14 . CASSIRGGGRTEAFF TGTGCCAGCAGCATCCGGGGAGGGGGGAGGACTGAAGCTTTCTTT
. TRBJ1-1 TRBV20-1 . CSALTEAFF TGCAGTGCCCTTACTGAAGCTTTCTTT
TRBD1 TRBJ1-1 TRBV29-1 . CSVEDQGQGHTEAFF TGCAGCGTTGAAGATCAAGGACAGGGGCACACTGAAGCTTTCTTT
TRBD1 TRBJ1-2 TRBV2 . CASSDQGALVSYGYTF TGTGCCAGCAGTGACCAGGGGGCGTTGGTCAGCTATGGCTACACCTTC
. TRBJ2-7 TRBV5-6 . CASSLGHGPVFYEQYF TGTGCCAGCAGCTTGGGACACGGCCCTGTATTCTACGAGCAGTACTTC
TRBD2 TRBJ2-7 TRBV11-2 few CASSLAPGLAEVYEQYF TGTGCCAGCAGCTTAGCCCCGGGACTAGCCGAGGTGTACGAGCAGTACTTC
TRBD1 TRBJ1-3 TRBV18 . CASSPAGTGVSGNTIYF TGTGCCAGCTCACCAGCCGGGACAGGGGTCTCTGGAAACACCATATATTTT
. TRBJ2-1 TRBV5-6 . CASSSDQAWGHNEQFF TGTGCCAGCAGCTCCGACCAAGCGTGGGGCCACAATGAGCAGTTCTTC
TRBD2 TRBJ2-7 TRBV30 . CAWSVRILAGGRTYEQYF TGTGCCTGGAGTGTACGAATACTAGCGGGAGGGCGAACCTACGAGCAGTACTTC
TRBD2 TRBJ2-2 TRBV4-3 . CASSQDWGGSGDTGELFF TGCGCCAGCAGCCAAGATTGGGGCGGGAGCGGCGATACCGGGGAGCTGTTTTTT
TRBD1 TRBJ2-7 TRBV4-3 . CASSQEAGGSYEQYF TGCGCCAGCAGCCAAGAGGCAGGGGGCTCCTACGAGCAGTACTTC
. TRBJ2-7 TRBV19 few CASSIFTYEQYF TGTGCCAGTAGTATATTCACCTACGAGCAGTACTTC
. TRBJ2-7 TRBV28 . CASRVGLYLYEQYF TGTGCCAGCAGAGTGGGACTGTATCTCTACGAGCAGTACTTC
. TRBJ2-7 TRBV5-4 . CASSQGLETPYEQYF TGTGCCAGCAGCCAGGGCCTAGAGACTCCCTACGAGCAGTACTTC
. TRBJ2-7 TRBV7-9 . CASSLGQYSYEQYF TGTGCCAGCAGCTTAGGACAGTATTCCTACGAGCAGTACTTC
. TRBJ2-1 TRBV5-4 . CASSPGEEQFF TGTGCCAGCAGTCCGGGGGAGGAGCAGTTCTTC
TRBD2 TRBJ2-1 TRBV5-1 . CASSLVGGREARGEQFF TGCGCCAGCAGCTTGGTGGGGGGGCGGGAGGCTAGGGGTGAGCAGTTCTTC
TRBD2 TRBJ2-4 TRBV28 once CASSLSGGFPPWAGGPQNIQYF TGTGCCAGCAGTTTATCTGGTGGATTTCCCCCTTGGGCGGGAGGGCCGCAAAACATTCAGTACTTC
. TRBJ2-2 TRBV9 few CASSVEGDTGELFF TGTGCCAGCAGCGTAGAGGGAGACACCGGGGAGCTGTTTTTT
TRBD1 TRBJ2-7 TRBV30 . CAWITGESYEQYF TGTGCCTGGATAACAGGGGAGTCCTACGAGCAGTACTTC
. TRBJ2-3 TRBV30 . CAGGTLNSTDTQYF TGTGCCGGGGGGACTCTTAATAGCACAGATACGCAGTATTTT
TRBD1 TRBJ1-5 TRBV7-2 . CASSSNRGQGNQPQHF TGTGCCAGCAGCTCGAACAGGGGGCAGGGCAATCAGCCCCAGCATTTT
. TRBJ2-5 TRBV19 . CASSIDRDYQETQYF TGTGCCAGTAGTATAGACCGGGACTACCAAGAGACCCAGTACTTC
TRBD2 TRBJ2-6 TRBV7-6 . CASSTLAGGSSGANVLTF TGTGCCAGCAGCACACTAGCGGGAGGGAGCTCTGGGGCCAACGTCCTGACTTTC
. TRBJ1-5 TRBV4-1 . CASSQDRTEDAQPQHF TGCGCCAGCAGCCAAGATAGGACAGAGGATGCTCAGCCCCAGCATTTT
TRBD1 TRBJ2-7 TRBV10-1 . CASAKTGLGEQYF TGCGCCAGCGCCAAGACAGGGTTAGGCGAGCAGTACTTC
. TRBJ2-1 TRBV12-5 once CASGLVRRGGGDPNEQFF TGTGCTAGTGGTTTGGTTCGTCGAGGGGGCGGGGACCCAAATGAGCAGTTCTTC
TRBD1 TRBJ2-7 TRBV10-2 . CASQGQGPYEQYF TGCGCCAGCCAAGGACAGGGCCCCTACGAGCAGTACTTC
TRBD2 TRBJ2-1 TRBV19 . CASSPRVAGGMFF TGTGCCAGTAGTCCCAGGGTAGCGGGAGGTATGTTCTTC
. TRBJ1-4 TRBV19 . CASSIDHRGLNEKLFF TGTGCCAGTAGTATAGATCATAGGGGCCTTAATGAAAAACTGTTTTTT